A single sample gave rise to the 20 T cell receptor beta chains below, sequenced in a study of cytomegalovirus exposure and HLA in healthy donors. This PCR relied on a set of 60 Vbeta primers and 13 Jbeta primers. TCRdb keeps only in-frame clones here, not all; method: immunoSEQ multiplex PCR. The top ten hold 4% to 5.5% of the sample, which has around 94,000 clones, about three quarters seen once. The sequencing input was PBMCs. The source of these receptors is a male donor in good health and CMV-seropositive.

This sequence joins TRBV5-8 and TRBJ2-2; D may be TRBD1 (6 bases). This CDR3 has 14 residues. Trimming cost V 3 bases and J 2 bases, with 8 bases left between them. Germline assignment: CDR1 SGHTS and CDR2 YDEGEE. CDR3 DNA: TGTGCCAGCAGCTGGGGACAAAACACCGGGGAGCTGTTTTTT. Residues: CASSWGQNTGELFF.

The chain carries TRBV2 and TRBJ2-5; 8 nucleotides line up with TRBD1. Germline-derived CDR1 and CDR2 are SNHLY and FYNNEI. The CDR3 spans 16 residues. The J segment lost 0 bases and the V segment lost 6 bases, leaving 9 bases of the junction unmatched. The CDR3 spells CASRDDRGWNQETQYF. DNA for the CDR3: TGTGCCAGCAGGGACGACAGGGGATGGAACCAAGAGACCCAGTACTTC.

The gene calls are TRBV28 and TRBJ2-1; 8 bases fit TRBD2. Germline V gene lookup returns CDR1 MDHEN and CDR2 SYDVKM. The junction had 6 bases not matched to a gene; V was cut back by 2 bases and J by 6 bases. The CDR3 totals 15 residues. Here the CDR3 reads CASSLIRGGGNEQFF. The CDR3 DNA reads TGTGCCAGCAGTTTAATCCGGGGGGGAGGCAATGAGCAGTTCTTC.

DNA for the CDR3: TGCGCCAGCAGCCAAGATAGAACAGGGGCTAATTCACCCCTCCACTTT. Residues: CASSQDRTGANSPLHF. The rearrangement joins TRBV4-1 to TRBJ1-6, with TRBD1 matching 7 bases. Unmatched junction bases numbered 5, after V lost 0 bases and J lost 6 bases. CDR3 length: 16 amino acids. Germline-derived CDR1 and CDR2 are MGHRA and YSYEKL.

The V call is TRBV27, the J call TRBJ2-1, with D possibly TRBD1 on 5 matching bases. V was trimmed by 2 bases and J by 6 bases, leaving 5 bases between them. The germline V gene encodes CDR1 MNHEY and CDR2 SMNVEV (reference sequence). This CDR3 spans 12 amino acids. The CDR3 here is CASSLQGNEQFF. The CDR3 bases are TGTGCCAGCAGTTTACAGGGCAATGAGCAGTTCTTC.

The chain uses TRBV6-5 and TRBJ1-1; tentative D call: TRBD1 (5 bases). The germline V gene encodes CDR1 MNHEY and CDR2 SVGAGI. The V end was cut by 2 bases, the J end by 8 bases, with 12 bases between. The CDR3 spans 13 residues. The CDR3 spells CASSYAGGGEAFF. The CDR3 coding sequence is TGTGCCAGCAGTTACGCGGGGGGTGGCGAAGCTTTCTTT.

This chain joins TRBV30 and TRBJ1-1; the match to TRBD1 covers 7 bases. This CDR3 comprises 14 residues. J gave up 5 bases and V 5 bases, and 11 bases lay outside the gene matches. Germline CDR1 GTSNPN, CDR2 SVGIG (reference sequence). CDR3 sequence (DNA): TGTGCCTGGGTTAACAGGGGAAGGGGGACTGAAGCTTTCTTT. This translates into CAWVNRGRGTEAFF.

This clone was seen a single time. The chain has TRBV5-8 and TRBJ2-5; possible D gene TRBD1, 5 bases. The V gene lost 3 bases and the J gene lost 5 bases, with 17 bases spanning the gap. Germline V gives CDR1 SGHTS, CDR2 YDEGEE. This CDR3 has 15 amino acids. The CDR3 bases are TGTGCCAGCAGCTCGTGGACGACGAAGGGGGAGACCCAGTACTTC. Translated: CASSSWTTKGETQYF. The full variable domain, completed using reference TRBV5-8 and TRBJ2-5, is EAGVTQSPTHLIKTRGQQATLRCSPISGHTSVYWYQQALGLGLQFLLWYDEGEERNRGNFPPRFSGRQFPNYSSELNVNALELEDSALYLCASSSWTTKGETQYFGPGTRLLVL.

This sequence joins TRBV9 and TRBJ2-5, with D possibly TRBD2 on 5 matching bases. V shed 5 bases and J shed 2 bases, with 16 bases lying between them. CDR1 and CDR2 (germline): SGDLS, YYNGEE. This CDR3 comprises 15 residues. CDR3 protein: CASSKLVTAQETQYF. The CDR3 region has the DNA TGTGCCAGCAGTAAACTAGTTACCGCACAAGAGACCCAGTACTTC.

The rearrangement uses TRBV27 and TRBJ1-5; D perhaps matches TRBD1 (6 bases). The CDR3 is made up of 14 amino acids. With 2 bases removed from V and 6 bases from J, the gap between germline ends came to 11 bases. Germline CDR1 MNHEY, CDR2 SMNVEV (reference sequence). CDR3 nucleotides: TGTGCCAGCAGTTTAGGCAGGGGCCTTCAGCCCCAGCATTTT. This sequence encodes CASSLGRGLQPQHF.

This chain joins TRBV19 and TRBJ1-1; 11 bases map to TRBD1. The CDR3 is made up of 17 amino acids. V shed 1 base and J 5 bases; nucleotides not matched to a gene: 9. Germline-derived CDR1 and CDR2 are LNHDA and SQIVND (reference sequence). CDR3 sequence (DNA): TGTGCCAGTAGTATAGGCGGACAGGGGGCGATTGGAACTGAAGCTTTCTTT. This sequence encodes CASSIGGQGAIGTEAFF.

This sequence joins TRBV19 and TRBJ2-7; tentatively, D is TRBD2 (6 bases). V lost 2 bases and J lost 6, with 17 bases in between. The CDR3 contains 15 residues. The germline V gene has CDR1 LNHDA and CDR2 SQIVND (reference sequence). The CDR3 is CASSISRDSVAEQYF. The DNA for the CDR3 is TGTGCCAGTAGTATATCCCGGGACTCCGTCGCCGAGCAGTACTTC.

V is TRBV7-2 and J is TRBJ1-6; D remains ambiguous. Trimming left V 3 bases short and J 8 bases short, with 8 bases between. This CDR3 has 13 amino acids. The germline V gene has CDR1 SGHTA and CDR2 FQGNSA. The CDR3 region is CASSFVEDSPLHF. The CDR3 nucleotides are TGTGCCAGCAGCTTTGTCGAGGATTCACCCCTCCACTTT.

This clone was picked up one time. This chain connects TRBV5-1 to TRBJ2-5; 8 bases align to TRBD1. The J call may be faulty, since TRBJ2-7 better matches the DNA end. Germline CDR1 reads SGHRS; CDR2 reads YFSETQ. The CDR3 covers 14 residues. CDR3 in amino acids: CASSLGQGPYEQYF. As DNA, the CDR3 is TGCGCCAGCAGCCTAGGACAGGGCCCCTACGAGCAGTACTTC.

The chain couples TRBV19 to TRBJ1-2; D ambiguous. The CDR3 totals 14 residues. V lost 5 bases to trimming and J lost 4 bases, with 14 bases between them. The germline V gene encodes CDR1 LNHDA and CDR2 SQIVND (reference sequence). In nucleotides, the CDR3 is TGTGCCAGTAGTGGGAGGGATCGGGTCTATGGCTACACCTTC. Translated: CASSGRDRVYGYTF.

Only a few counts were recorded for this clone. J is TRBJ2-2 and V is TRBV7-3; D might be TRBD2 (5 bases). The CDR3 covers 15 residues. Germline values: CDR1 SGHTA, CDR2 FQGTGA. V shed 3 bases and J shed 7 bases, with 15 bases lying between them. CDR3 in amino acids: CASSFGVGMGGELFF. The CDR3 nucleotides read TGTGCCAGCAGCTTCGGGGTCGGCATGGGCGGGGAGCTGTTTTTT.

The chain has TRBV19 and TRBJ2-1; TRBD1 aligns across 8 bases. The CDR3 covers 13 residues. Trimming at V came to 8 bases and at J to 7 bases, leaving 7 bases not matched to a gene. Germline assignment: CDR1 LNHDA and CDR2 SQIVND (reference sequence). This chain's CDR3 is CASQADRANEQFF. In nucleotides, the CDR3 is TGTGCCAGTCAAGCGGACAGGGCTAATGAGCAGTTCTTC.

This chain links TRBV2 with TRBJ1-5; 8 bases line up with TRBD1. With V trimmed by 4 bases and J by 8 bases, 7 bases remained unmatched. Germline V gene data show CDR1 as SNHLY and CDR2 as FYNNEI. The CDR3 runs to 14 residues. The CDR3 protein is CASSATGVREPQHF. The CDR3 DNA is TGTGCCAGCAGTGCGACAGGGGTAAGAGAGCCCCAGCATTTT.

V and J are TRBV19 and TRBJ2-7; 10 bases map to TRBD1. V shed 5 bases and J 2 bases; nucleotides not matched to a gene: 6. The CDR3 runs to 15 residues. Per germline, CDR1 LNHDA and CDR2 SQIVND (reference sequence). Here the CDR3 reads CASSLGTGDPYEQYF. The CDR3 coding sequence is TGTGCCAGTAGTCTTGGGACAGGGGACCCCTACGAGCAGTACTTC.

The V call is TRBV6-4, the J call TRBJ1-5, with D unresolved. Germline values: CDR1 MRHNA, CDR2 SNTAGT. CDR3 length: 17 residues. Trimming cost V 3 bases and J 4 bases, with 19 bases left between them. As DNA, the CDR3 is TGTGCCAGCAGTGAGCACCCTACAGAAGCCTCGAATCAGCCCCAGCATTTT. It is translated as CASSEHPTEASNQPQHF.